Sequencing of this T cell receptor beta chain was carried out in a study of cytomegalovirus exposure and HLA in healthy donors. Amplification used 60 Vbeta primers and 13 Jbeta primers. The table came from immunoSEQ multiplex PCR; TCRdb's copy has only in-frame clones and leaves some out. The sample yields roughly 190,000 clones, over 60% seen once. General study points: For cytomegalovirus status, the classifier reportedly gave diagnoses with high specificity and sensitivity. Only CMV serostatus was available as immune exposure information.

Trimming shortened V by 6 bases and J by 5 bases, and 17 bases separated the two germline ends. CDR3 length equals 15 residues. In germline, CDR1 is SGHTA, CDR2 FQGNSA. Concerning this clone: Its antigen is not identified.

The TCR sequence derives from a middle-aged woman in good health and CMV-seronegative. J is TRBJ2-4 and V is TRBV7-2, with a weak D call TRBD1 (6 bases). Material: PBMCs. CDR3 DNA: TGTGCCAGCAGTTCCTGGACAGAGGCCCAAAACATTCAGTACTTC. As protein: CASSSWTEAQNIQYF.